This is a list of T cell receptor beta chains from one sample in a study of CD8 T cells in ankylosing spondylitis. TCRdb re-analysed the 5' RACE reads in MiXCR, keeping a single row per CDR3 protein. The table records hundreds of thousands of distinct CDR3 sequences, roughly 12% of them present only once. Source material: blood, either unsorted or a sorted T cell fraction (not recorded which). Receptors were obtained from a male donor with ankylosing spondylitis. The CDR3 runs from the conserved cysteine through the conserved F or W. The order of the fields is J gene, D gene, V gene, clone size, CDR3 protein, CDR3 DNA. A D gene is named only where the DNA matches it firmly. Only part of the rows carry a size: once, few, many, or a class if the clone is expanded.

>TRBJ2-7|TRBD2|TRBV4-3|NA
CASSQGLAGGPAYEQYF
TGCGCCAGCAGCCAAGGTCTAGCGGGAGGGCCAGCTTACGAGCAGTACTTC
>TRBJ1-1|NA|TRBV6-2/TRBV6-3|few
CASSRDSLAGLAFF
TGTGCCAGCAGTCGCGACAGTCTCGCTGGGTTGGCTTTCTTT
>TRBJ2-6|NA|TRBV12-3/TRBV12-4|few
CASSSPAGSGANVLTF
TGTGCCAGCAGTTCGCCGGCGGGCTCTGGGGCCAACGTCCTGACTTTC
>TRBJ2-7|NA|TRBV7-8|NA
CASSFVVGEQYF
TGTGCCAGCAGCTTCGTGGTTGGCGAGCAGTACTTC
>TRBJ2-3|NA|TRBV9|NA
CASSVGALSPDTQYF
TGTGCCAGCAGCGTAGGAGCACTCTCCCCAGATACGCAGTATTTT
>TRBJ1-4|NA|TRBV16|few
CASSQSSRGREEKLFF
TGTGCCAGCAGCCAATCGAGTAGGGGTAGAGAAGAAAAACTGTTTTTT
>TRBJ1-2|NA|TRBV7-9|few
CASSPRSGGFYGYTF
TGTGCCAGCAGCCCCAGGTCAGGCGGCTTCTATGGCTACACCTTC
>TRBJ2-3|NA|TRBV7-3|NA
CASSPIPLDTQYF
TGTGCCAGCAGCCCAATACCCCTAGATACGCAGTATTTT
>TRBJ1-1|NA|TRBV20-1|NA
CSAPADLNTEAFF
TGCAGTGCTCCCGCAGACTTGAACACTGAAGCTTTCTTT
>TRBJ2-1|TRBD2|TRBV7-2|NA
CASSFRTSGHEQFF
TGTGCCAGCAGCTTCAGGACTAGTGGGCATGAGCAGTTCTTC
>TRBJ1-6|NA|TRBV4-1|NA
CASSQYRVRDNSPLHF
TGCGCCAGCAGCCAATACAGGGTGAGGGATAATTCACCCCTCCACTTT
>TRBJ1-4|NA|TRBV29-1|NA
CRGEGGDEKLFF
TGCAGAGGAGAGGGCGGTGATGAAAAACTGTTTTTT
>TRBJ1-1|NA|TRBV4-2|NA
CASSKGRLLDTEAFF
TGTGCCAGCAGCAAAGGGAGGCTTTTGGACACTGAAGCTTTCTTT
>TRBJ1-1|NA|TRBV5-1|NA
CASKKGANTEAFF
TGCGCCAGCAAAAAGGGAGCGAACACTGAAGCTTTCTTT
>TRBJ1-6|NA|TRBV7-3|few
CASSLRGRGSPLHF
TGTGCCAGCAGCTTAAGGGGGAGAGGTTCACCCCTCCACTTT
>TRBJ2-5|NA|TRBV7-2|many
CASRRDQETQYF
TGTGCCTCTAGGAGGGACCAAGAGACCCAGTACTTC
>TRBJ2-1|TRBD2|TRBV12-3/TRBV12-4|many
CASRPGLAENNEQFF
TGTGCCAGCAGACCGGGACTAGCGGAAAACAATGAGCAGTTCTTC
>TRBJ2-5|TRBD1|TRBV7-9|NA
CASSPGQGAIETQYF
TGTGCCAGCAGCCCCGGACAGGGGGCCATAGAGACCCAGTACTTC
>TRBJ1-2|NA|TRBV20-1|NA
CSARVQGGEYYGYTF
TGCAGTGCTAGGGTACAGGGAGGGGAATACTATGGCTACACCTTC
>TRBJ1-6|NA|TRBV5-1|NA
CASSREGFGSPLHF
TGCGCCAGCAGCCGGGAGGGATTCGGTTCACCCCTCCACTTT
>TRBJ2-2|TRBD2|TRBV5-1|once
CASSAGGGNTGELFF
TGCGCCAGCAGCGCCGGGGGGGGCAACACCGGGGAGCTGTTTTTT
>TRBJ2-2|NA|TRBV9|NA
CASSVAWAATGELFF
TGTGCCAGCAGCGTAGCTTGGGCAGCCACCGGGGAGCTGTTTTTT
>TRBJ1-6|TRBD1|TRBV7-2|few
CASSSPGAGGYSPLHF
TGTGCCAGCAGCTCGCCTGGGGCAGGGGGCTATTCACCCCTCCACTTT
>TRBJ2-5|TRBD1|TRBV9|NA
CASSLRRDRGRGETQYF
TGTGCCAGCAGCCTCCGGCGGGACAGGGGGCGAGGAGAGACCCAGTACTTC
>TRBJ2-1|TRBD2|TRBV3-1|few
CASSQDPASGSEGWGYEQFF
TGTGCCAGCAGCCAAGATCCAGCTAGCGGGAGCGAGGGTTGGGGCTATGAGCAGTTCTTC
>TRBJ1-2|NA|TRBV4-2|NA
CASRRREGPRDYGYTF
TGTGCCAGCAGGCGCCGGGAGGGGCCGAGGGACTATGGCTACACCTTC
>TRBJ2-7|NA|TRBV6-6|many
CASETGDHYEQYF
TGTGCCAGCGAAACGGGGGACCACTACGAGCAGTACTTC
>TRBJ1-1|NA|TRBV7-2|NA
CASSFGYGTEAFF
TGTGCCAGCAGCTTCGGATACGGCACTGAAGCTTTCTTT
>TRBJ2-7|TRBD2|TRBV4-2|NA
CASSHGSPGLVSYEQYF
TGTGCCAGCAGCCACGGATCCCCCGGACTAGTGTCCTACGAGCAGTACTTC
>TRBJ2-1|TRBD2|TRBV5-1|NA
CASSPSGSHYNEQFF
TGCGCCAGCAGCCCCAGCGGGAGTCACTACAATGAGCAGTTCTTC
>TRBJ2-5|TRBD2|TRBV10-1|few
CASSEGLARETQYF
TGCGCCAGCAGTGAGGGACTAGCGCGAGAGACCCAGTACTTC
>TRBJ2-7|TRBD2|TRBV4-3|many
CASSPELAASVIYEQYF
TGCGCCAGCAGCCCGGAACTAGCGGCATCCGTAATCTACGAGCAGTACTTC
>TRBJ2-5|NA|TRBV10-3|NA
CAISFRQTEETQYF
TGTGCCATCAGCTTCCGACAAACCGAAGAGACCCAGTACTTC
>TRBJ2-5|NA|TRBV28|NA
CASSFDVTQYF
TGTGCCAGCAGTTTTGATGTGACCCAGTACTTC
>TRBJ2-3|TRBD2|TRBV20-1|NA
CSAVGLAGWSGTDTQYF
TGCAGTGCTGTGGGACTAGCGGGGTGGTCTGGCACAGATACGCAGTATTTT
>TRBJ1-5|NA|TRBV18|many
CASSPGQLSNQPQHF
TGTGCCAGCTCACCGGGCCAGCTTAGCAATCAGCCCCAGCATTTT
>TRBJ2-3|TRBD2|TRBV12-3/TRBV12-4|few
CASSRSGSADTQYF
TGTGCCAGCAGCCGTAGCGGGAGCGCAGATACGCAGTATTTT
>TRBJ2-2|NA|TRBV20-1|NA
CSASGTPARELFF
TGCAGTGCTAGCGGGACACCCGCCCGGGAGCTGTTTTTT
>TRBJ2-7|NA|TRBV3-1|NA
CASSQGLSLEYEQYF
TGTGCCAGCAGCCAAGGTCTCTCTCTTGAATACGAGCAGTACTTC